A selection of T cell receptor beta chains follows, all from one sample in a study of blood T cell repertoires in COVID-19. Some clones are missing from TCRdb's copy, which holds only in-frame ones; the method was immunoSEQ multiplex PCR. This table holds 370,000 or so clones, more than 75% found once. The source material was PBMCs or T cells enriched from blood (not recorded which). The origin of the receptors is a man under 40 who had recovered from COVID-19. Both conserved end residues are part of each CDR3. The D gene is left open where the match is weak. Not all rows give a size; the values are once, few, many and, for expanded clones, a class.

TRBJ1-1 - - TRBV6-6 TGTGCCAGCACTAATTCCTTGGAAGCTTTCTTT CASTNSLEAFF
TRBJ2-7 TRBD1 few TRBV6-1 TGTGCCAGCAGTGCCTTCAGGGGACAGGGGGCACCCTTTGGGGAGCAGTACTTC CASSAFRGQGAPFGEQYF
TRBJ2-3 - - TRBV5-6 TGTGCCAGCAGCCAAGCACAGATATCTAGCACAGATACGCAGTATTTT CASSQAQISSTDTQYF
TRBJ1-5 TRBD1 - TRBV6-5 TGTGCCAGCAGCCCAGACAGGGATCAGCCCCAGCATTTT CASSPDRDQPQHF
TRBJ1-1 - - TRBV30 TGTGCCTGGAGTGGTGACAGTGCGACTGAAGCTTTCTTT CAWSGDSATEAFF
TRBJ2-1 - - TRBV4-2 TGTGCCAGCAGCCAAGACCTCCAGACTCACTTCTTC CASSQDLQTHFF
TRBJ2-7 - once TRBV3-1/TRBV3-2 TGTGCCAGCAGCCAAGAAGATTGGGCCCCACCCTACGAGCAGTACTTC CASSQEDWAPPYEQYF
TRBJ2-7 - few TRBV7-9 TGTGCCAGCAGCTTTGAGCTTGGGTTGGGCCCCTACGAGCAGTACTTC CASSFELGLGPYEQYF
TRBJ1-5 - once TRBV7-2 TGTGCCAGCAGCTTAGGGGACATAAGCAATCAGCCCCAGCATTTT CASSLGDISNQPQHF
TRBJ1-6 TRBD1 - TRBV7-9 TGTGCCAGCAGCTCCGGCACCACACAGGGGCATAATTCACCCCTCCACTTT CASSSGTTQGHNSPLHF
TRBJ1-2 TRBD1 - TRBV5-6 TGTGCCAGCATCGAGTTGGGGGACAGGGATTTCTATGGCTACACCTTC CASIELGDRDFYGYTF
TRBJ1-6 - - TRBV4-1 TGCGCCAGCAGCCAAGACAGGGAATATTCACCCCTCCACTTT CASSQDREYSPLHF
TRBJ1-2 - - TRBV10-3 TGTGCCATCAGTGAGTCCCCAGGGGACGGCTACACCTTC CAISESPGDGYTF
TRBJ2-7 - - TRBV6-6 TGTGCCAGCAGTTATGGGGCAGTTAATACCTACGAGCAGTACTTC CASSYGAVNTYEQYF
TRBJ1-2 - - TRBV7-2 TGTGCCAGCAGCTTTACTACGACTCTTAACTATGGCTACACCTTC CASSFTTTLNYGYTF
TRBJ2-7 TRBD1 few TRBV4-3 TGCGCCAGCAGCCAAGACGGGACAGGGATCGAGCAGTACTTC CASSQDGTGIEQYF
TRBJ1-4 TRBD1 - TRBV5-4 TGTGCCAGCAGCGCCACCGGGACAGGGCTTGCTAATGAAAAACTGTTTTTT CASSATGTGLANEKLFF
TRBJ2-7 TRBD1 - TRBV6-5 TGTGCCGTCAAAAGGGGACAGGGCTACGAGCAGTACTTC CAVKRGQGYEQYF
TRBJ1-3 - once TRBV2 TGTGCCAGCAGTGAAGCGTTGGGGGGTCGTTCTGGAAACACCATATATTTT CASSEALGGRSGNTIYF
TRBJ1-4 TRBD1 - TRBV9 TGTGCCAGCAGTGGGGGACAGGGGGGCGAAAAACTGTTTTTT CASSGGQGGEKLFF
TRBJ1-4 TRBD1 - TRBV30 TGTGCCTGGAGTGTAAGGACAGGACTTGCGGAACTGTTTTTT CAWSVRTGLAELFF
TRBJ2-7 - few TRBV27 TGTGCCAGCAGTCCTGGACAAGGGGGACCCTACGAGCAGTACTTC CASSPGQGGPYEQYF
TRBJ1-1 - - TRBV5-1 TGCGCCAGCAGCTTGGAATCCGGGAGCACTGAAGCTTTCTTT CASSLESGSTEAFF
TRBJ1-2 - - TRBV7-9 TGTGCCAGCAGCTTACGAGAGGGCAGTAACTATGGCTACACCTTC CASSLREGSNYGYTF
TRBJ2-5 TRBD1 - TRBV3-1/TRBV3-2 TGTGCCAGCAGCCAAGATTACAGGGGCCGAGAGACCCAGTACTTC CASSQDYRGRETQYF
TRBJ1-5 - - TRBV30 TGTGCCTGGAGTTCGGTTGGCAATCAGCCCCAGCATTTT CAWSSVGNQPQHF
TRBJ2-5 - - TRBV7-2 TGTGCCAGCAGCTCTTACCCCGACTTCCAAGAGACCCAGTACTTC CASSSYPDFQETQYF
TRBJ2-1 TRBD1 - TRBV5-1 TGCGCCAGCAGCCCGCCGGCGGGACAGGGCATCTACAATGAGCAGTTCTTC CASSPPAGQGIYNEQFF
TRBJ2-1 TRBD1 - TRBV27 TGTGCCAGCAGTTTTCCGGGACAGGGGGTAAATGAGCAGTTCTTC CASSFPGQGVNEQFF
TRBJ1-2 - - TRBV6-5 TGTGCCAGCCTCTACAGGGTTATGGATGGCTACACCTTC CASLYRVMDGYTF
TRBJ2-3 TRBD1 - TRBV5-1 TGCGCCAGCAGCATACAGGGGAGCACAGATACGCAGTATTTT CASSIQGSTDTQYF
TRBJ1-1 - - TRBV5-6 TGTGCCAGCACCCGACAGGCTGAAGCTTTCTTT CASTRQAEAFF
TRBJ2-1 TRBD1 - TRBV14 TGTGCCACCATGGACAGGGTATCCTACAATGAGCAGTTCTTC CATMDRVSYNEQFF
TRBJ1-2 - - TRBV12-3/TRBV12-4 TGTGCCAGCAGGGAGGGGAACTATGGCTACACCTTC CASREGNYGYTF
TRBJ1-2 - - TRBV11-2 TGTGCCAGCAGCCTTACAGGAGATTATGGCTACACCTTC CASSLTGDYGYTF
TRBJ1-1 TRBD1 once TRBV5-1 TGCGCCAGCAGGAGGGGAAACCAGGGACAGGGGAACACTGAAGCTTTCTTT CASRRGNQGQGNTEAFF
TRBJ1-5 - - TRBV19 TGTGCCAGTAGTATTTTTGGAGTAGATCAGCCCCAGCATTTT CASSIFGVDQPQHF
TRBJ1-1 - - TRBV7-9 TGTGCCAGCAGCTTGCAGATGAACACTGAAGCTTTCTTT CASSLQMNTEAFF
TRBJ1-4 - - TRBV24-1 TGTGCCACCAGTGGTCCCCCAGGGGATACTAATGAAAAACTGTTTTTT CATSGPPGDTNEKLFF
TRBJ1-1 - few TRBV7-2 TGTGCCAGCAGCTTAAGATCAGGGAACACTGAAGCTTTCTTT CASSLRSGNTEAFF
TRBJ1-5 - - TRBV6-5 TGTGCCAGCAGAATAGGACAACTGAGCAATCAGCCCCAGCATTTT CASRIGQLSNQPQHF
TRBJ1-2 - - TRBV5-8 TGTGCCAGCAGCAACGGACAGATTCCTAACTATGGCTACACCTTC CASSNGQIPNYGYTF
TRBJ2-1 - once TRBV13 TGTGCCAGCAGCTTTCGGTCAGGGCCCAATGAGCAGTTCTTC CASSFRSGPNEQFF
TRBJ2-3 - - TRBV4-1 TGCGCCAGCAGCCTGAACAACCCAGATACGCAGTATTTT CASSLNNPDTQYF
TRBJ1-2 - few TRBV7-9 TGTGCCAGCAGCCCTGGGGCGACAGAATTCTATGGCTACACCTTC CASSPGATEFYGYTF
TRBJ1-2 - - TRBV3-1/TRBV3-2 TGTGCCAGCAGCCAAGTCGCGCGATACACAGCTAACTATGGCTACACCTTC CASSQVARYTANYGYTF
TRBJ2-7 - - TRBV15 TGTGCCACCAGCAGAGAACCAGATTCCCACGAGCAGTACTTC CATSREPDSHEQYF
TRBJ1-2 - - TRBV6-2/TRBV6-3 TGTGCCAGCAGTGAGAGGTTCGGATTTCGTTATGGCTACACCTTC CASSERFGFRYGYTF
TRBJ2-5 - - TRBV5-1 TGCGCCAGCAGCTTGGCAATCCCCTACAGAGAGACCCAGTACTTC CASSLAIPYRETQYF
TRBJ2-2 - - TRBV28 TGTGCCAGCAGTGCCCACACAGAGCCCGGGGAGCTGTTTTTT CASSAHTEPGELFF
TRBJ1-1 - - TRBV7-8 TGTGCCAGCACCCCTAGAGCTAACACTGAAGCTTTCTTT CASTPRANTEAFF
TRBJ1-1 TRBD1 - TRBV12-3/TRBV12-4 TGTGCCAGCAGTTTTCAGGGGGACACTGAAGCTTTCTTT CASSFQGDTEAFF
TRBJ1-1 - - TRBV19 TGTGCCAGTAGTAGTCCGACAGTGGAGGCTTTCTTT CASSSPTVEAFF
TRBJ1-3 - - TRBV7-9 TGTGCCAGCAGCTTATTAGGGGCCGGAAACACCATATATTTT CASSLLGAGNTIYF